Each of the 7 T cell receptor beta chains below was sequenced from the same sample in a study of cytomegalovirus exposure and HLA in healthy donors. The PCR employed 60 Vbeta primers together with 13 Jbeta primers. TCRdb keeps only in-frame clones here, not all; method: immunoSEQ multiplex PCR. In the table there are approximately 220,000 clones, roughly 80% of which are singletons. The sequenced sample was PBMCs. Receptors were obtained from a man aged 35-49 years in good health and CMV-seronegative.

This CDR3 is CASSEPRTGKARYRQYF. CDR3 bases: TGTGCCAGCAGTGAACCAAGGACAGGGAAAGCCCGCTACAGGCAGTACTTC. The chain links TRBV25-1 to TRBJ2-5; 8 bases line up with TRBD1. This CDR3 is 17 amino acids long. The V gene end was trimmed by 2 bases and the J gene end by 11 bases; junction bases not matched to a gene: 19. Germline loops: CDR1 MGHDK, CDR2 SYGVNS.

The chain has TRBV2 and TRBJ1-4, with D maybe TRBD1 (6 bases). Germline V lookup: CDR1 SNHLY, CDR2 FYNNEI. V lost 4 bases to trimming and J lost 4 bases, with 10 bases between them. The CDR3 has 14 residues. The CDR3 nucleotides are TGTGCCAGCAGTGGAGGCAGGGGTAATGAAAAACTGTTTTTT. Its protein product is CASSGGRGNEKLFF.

V is TRBV5-4 and J is TRBJ2-3, with D perhaps matching TRBD2 (5 bases). Trimming pared 4 bases from V and 0 bases from J, leaving 12 bases between. There are 15 residues in the CDR3. Germline values: CDR1 SGHNT, CDR2 YYREEE (reference sequence). The CDR3: CASSRTSGSTDTQYF. The CDR3 DNA sequence: TGTGCCAGCAGCCGGACGTCGGGGAGCACAGATACGCAGTATTTT.

V is TRBV5-1 and J is TRBJ2-7; 8 bases are a match to TRBD1. The trim removed 5 bases at V and 0 bases at J, leaving 7 bases unmatched. The CDR3 sequence is 15 residues long. Germline V gene lookup returns CDR1 SGHRS and CDR2 YFSETQ. This CDR3 is CASSSRTGFSYEQYF. Written as DNA, the CDR3 is TGCGCCAGCAGTTCACGGACAGGGTTCTCCTACGAGCAGTACTTC.

The chain couples TRBV18 to TRBJ2-5, with 7 bases fitting TRBD1. J was trimmed by 3 bases and V by 3 bases; bases with no gene match: 10. This CDR3 spans 16 amino acids. Germline CDR1 reads KGHSH; CDR2 reads LQKENI. CDR3 nucleotide sequence: TGTGCCAGCTCACCTCGGACAGGAGATGATGAAGAGACCCAGTACTTC. Its translation: CASSPRTGDDEETQYF.

The V call is TRBV15, the J call TRBJ2-5; 7 bases fit TRBD2. The CDR3 length is 16 residues. V trimming: 5 bases; J trimming: 4 bases; junction bases outside the gene matches: 13. Germline values: CDR1 LNHNV, CDR2 YYDKDF (reference sequence). Here the CDR3 DNA reads TGTGCCACCAGCCTTCCGGGCGGGACTATGGGAGAGACCCAGTACTTC. This sequence encodes CATSLPGGTMGETQYF.

This sequence joins TRBV5-8 and TRBJ2-1, with 14 positions matching TRBD2. V dropped 3 bases and J dropped 1; count of bases not matched to a gene: 12. Per germline, CDR1 SGHTS and CDR2 YDEGEE. This CDR3 spans 20 amino acids. The CDR3 spells CASSWGGGLAGAGSYNEQFF. The CDR3 nucleotides read TGTGCCAGCAGCTGGGGAGGGGGACTAGCGGGAGCTGGGTCCTACAATGAGCAGTTCTTC. The variable domain in full, completed from reference TRBV5-8 and TRBJ2-1, reads EAGVTQSPTHLIKTRGQQATLRCSPISGHTSVYWYQQALGLGLQFLLWYDEGEERNRGNFPPRFSGRQFPNYSSELNVNALELEDSALYLCASSWGGGLAGAGSYNEQFFGPGTRLTVL.